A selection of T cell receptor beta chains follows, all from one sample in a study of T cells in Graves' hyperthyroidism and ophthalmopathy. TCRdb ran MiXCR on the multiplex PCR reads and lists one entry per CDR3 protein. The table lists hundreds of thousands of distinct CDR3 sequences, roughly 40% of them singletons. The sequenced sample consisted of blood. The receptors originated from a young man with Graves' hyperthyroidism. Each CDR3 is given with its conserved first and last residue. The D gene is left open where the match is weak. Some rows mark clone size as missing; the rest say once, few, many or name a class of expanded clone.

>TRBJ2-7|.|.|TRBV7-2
TGTGCCAGCAGCTTATGGAACGGCGCATCCTACGAGCAGTACTTC
CASSLWNGASYEQYF
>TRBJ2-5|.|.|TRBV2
TGTGCCAGCAGTTACTCATCCGACCTCCAAGAGACCCAGTACTTC
CASSYSSDLQETQYF
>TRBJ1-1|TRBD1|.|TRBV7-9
TGTGCCAGCAGCTTAGGGACAGGGGGCTGGAACACTGAAGCTTTCTTT
CASSLGTGGWNTEAFF
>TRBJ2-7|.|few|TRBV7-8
TGTGCCAGCAGTTCCCAATGGGAGGCCACCTACGAGCAGTACTTC
CASSSQWEATYEQYF
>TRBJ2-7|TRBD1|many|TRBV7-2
TGTGCCAGCAGCTTAAGGGGGCAAGGTGGCGAGCAGTACTTC
CASSLRGQGGEQYF
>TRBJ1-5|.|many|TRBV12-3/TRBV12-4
TGTGCCAGCAGTCTTCGGACGGACCCTAGTCAGCCCCAGCATTTT
CASSLRTDPSQPQHF
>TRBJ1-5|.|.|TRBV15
TGTGCCACCAGCAGCGGGGACTCTAAAAATCAGCCCCAGCATTTT
CATSSGDSKNQPQHF
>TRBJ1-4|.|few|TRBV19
TGTGCCAGTGATGATAATGAAAAACTGTTTTTT
CASDDNEKLFF
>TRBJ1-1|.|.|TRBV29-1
.
CSFAQGAKTFF
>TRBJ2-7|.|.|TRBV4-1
TGCGCCAGCAGCCAAGAAACTAGCTACGAGCAGTACTTC
CASSQETSYEQYF
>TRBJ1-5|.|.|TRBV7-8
TGTGCCAGCAGCTTCACGGGCACAAATCAGCCCCAGCATTTT
CASSFTGTNQPQHF
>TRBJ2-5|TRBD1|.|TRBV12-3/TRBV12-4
TGTGCCAGCAACCACGGACAGGGACAAGAAGAGACCCAGTACTTC
CASNHGQGQEETQYF
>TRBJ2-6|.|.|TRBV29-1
TGCAGCGTTGAAGAGTCACTCTCTGGAGCCAACGTCCTGACTTTC
CSVEESLSGANVLTF
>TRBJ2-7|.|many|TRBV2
TGTGCCAGCAAGTTACGGCAGACCTACGAGCAGTACTTC
CASKLRQTYEQYF
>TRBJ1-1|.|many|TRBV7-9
TGTGCCAGCAGCTTAGGAGACGGAGGATACACTGAAGCTTTCTTT
CASSLGDGGYTEAFF
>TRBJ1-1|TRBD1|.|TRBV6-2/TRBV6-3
TGTGCCAGCAGTTACGGGACAGGTTTTTTATGGCCTGAAGCTTTCTTT
CASSYGTGFLWPEAFF
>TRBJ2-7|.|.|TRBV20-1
TGCAGTGCTAGTAAGCGGGCCCTTTTCTACGAGCAGTACTTC
CSASKRALFYEQYF
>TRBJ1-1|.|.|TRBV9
TGTGCCAGCAGCGGGGCGGGGAAGACTGAAGCTTTCTTT
CASSGAGKTEAFF
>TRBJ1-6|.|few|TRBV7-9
TGTGCCAGCAGCCGGTGGGTTAATTCACCCCTCCACTTT
CASSRWVNSPLHF
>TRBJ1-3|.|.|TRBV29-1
TGCAGCGCCCGACGGGGAGATGGGAACACCATATATTTT
CSARRGDGNTIYF
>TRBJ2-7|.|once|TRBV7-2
TGTGCCAGCAGTGCCGGGGCCGCGGACGAGCAGTACTTC
CASSAGAADEQYF
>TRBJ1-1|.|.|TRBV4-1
TGCGCCAGCAGCCAAGAGAATGGGGAGCCGAAGAACACTGAAGCTTTCTTT
CASSQENGEPKNTEAFF
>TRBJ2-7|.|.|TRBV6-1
TGTGCCAGCAGCACATACAGGCTTGGGACCTACGAGCAGTACTTC
CASSTYRLGTYEQYF
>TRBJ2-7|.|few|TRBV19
TGTGCCAGTAGTATAGATCTAGGTAACGAGCAGTACTTC
CASSIDLGNEQYF
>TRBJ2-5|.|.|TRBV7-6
TGTGCCAGCAGCTTCGGGGAGAATCAGTACTTC
CASSFGENQYF
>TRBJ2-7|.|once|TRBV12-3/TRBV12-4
TGTGCCAGCAGCCAAGAATGGGGGACCCAGCACTTC
CASSQEWGTQHF
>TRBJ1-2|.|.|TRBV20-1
TGCAGTGCTAGGCCTCCTCCCCAGGGACTTATGGTAGCTAACTATGGCTACACCTTC
CSARPPPQGLMVANYGYTF
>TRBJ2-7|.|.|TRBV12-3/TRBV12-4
TGTGCCAGCAGTTTTGGGGGGATAGGGAGCTCCTACGAGCAGTACTTC
CASSFGGIGSSYEQYF
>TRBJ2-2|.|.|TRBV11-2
TGTGCCAGCAGCTTAATCGACAATCTGGCCGGGGAGCTGTTTTTT
CASSLIDNLAGELFF
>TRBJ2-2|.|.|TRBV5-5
TGCGCCAGCAGCCTCTCGGTAAATAGCGGCCCGAACACCGGGGAGCTGTTTTTT
CASSLSVNSGPNTGELFF
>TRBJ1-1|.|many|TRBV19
TGTGCCAGTGGCCAGGGCTTGAACACTGAAGCTTTCTTT
CASGQGLNTEAFF
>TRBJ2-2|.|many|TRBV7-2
TGTGCCAGCAGCTTAGCGCCAACTTCGTTCGTGGTGCTGTTTTTT
CASSLAPTSFVVLFF
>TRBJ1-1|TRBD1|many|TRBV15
TGTGCCACCAGCAGAGTCTGGGACAGGGGAAAGAACACTGAAGCTTTCTTT
CATSRVWDRGKNTEAFF
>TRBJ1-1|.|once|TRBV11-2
TGTGCTAGCCACATGGAGGCTGAAGCTTTCTTT
CASHMEAEAFF
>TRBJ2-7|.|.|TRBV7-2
TGTGCCAGCAGCCCCATAAGAAAAGTGCAGTACTTC
CASSPIRKVQYF
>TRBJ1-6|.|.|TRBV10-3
TGTGCCATCAGTGATTCCGGGACGGAGGCTGGATCACCCCTCCACTTT
CAISDSGTEAGSPLHF
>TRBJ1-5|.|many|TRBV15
TGTGCCACCAGCAGGCAGGAACGAGGTCAGCCCCAGCATTTT
CATSRQERGQPQHF
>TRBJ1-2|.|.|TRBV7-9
TGTGCCAGCAGCTTCGGACCCACGGGGGGCTACACCTTC
CASSFGPTGGYTF